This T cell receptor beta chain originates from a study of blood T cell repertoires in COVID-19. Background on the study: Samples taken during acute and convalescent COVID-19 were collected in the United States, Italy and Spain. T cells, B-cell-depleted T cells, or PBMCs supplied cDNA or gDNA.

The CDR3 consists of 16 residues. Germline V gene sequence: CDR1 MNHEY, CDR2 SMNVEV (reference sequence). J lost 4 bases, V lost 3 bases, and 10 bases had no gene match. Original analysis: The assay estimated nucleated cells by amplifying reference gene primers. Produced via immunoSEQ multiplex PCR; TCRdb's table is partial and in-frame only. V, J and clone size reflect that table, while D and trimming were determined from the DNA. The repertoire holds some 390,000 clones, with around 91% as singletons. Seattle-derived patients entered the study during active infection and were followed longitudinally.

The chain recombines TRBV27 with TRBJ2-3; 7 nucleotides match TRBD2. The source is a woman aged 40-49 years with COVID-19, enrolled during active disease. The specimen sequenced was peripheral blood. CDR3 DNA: TGTGCCAGCAGTTTCTCGTTCGGGGGGATTGCAGATACGCAGTATTTT. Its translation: CASSFSFGGIADTQYF.